This entry concerns a single TCR beta chain. This clonotype was observed at least ten times. The antigen it recognizes is unknown. One base away there is no much larger clone; base qualities are not given. The data were obtained in a study of T cells in Graves' hyperthyroidism and ophthalmopathy (dated by TCRdb to the late 2010s). Background for the entire study: Peripheral blood samples were taken at the time of initial diagnosis, prior to any treatment. A discovery cohort of approximately 97 patients, approximately 45 with Graves' ophthalmopathy and approximately 57 with stable Graves' hyperthyroidism, was used to find distinguishing TCR V-J signatures. Whether ophthalmopathy could be predicted prospectively was tested in an independent validation cohort made up of 18 to 20 hyperthyroidism patients plus 17 patients who later progressed to ophthalmopathy. For training and testing, the 100 or so patients in the discovery cohort were randomly divided in a 7:3 ratio. In about 6 Graves' hyperthyroidism patients, the study also compared T-cell repertoires from thyroid tissue with T-cell repertoires from blood. After sampling, hyperthyroidism patients received methimazole starting at 30 mg daily, and ophthalmopathy patients received high-dose intravenous methylprednisolone. According to the paper, TCR Vbeta CDR3 sequencing was carried out on about 140 peripheral blood samples, which came from around 43 ophthalmopathy, under 85 hyperthyroidism and approximately 17 progressor patients.

Beyond this particular receptor, the publication reports: A model built on a 13 V-J signature distinguished ophthalmopathy from stable hyperthyroidism, reaching roughly 88% sensitivity and around 82% specificity in cross-validation and 80%/75% in testing. Most expanded thyroid clonotypes (frequency above 0.001) were also found in blood, which suggests that blood repertoires may mirror thyroid immune responses. Sample size was not statistically predetermined, and blinding of investigators to group allocation was not performed. In validation, the model predicted progression to ophthalmopathy a median of approximately 6.3 months before onset, with about 64% sensitivity and roughly 72% specificity.

Ophthalmopathy patients had moderately to severely active disease, Clinical Activity Score of at least 3, NOSPECS grade of at least 4, and duration under 3 months. Exclusion was applied to patients with uncontrolled infections, other autoimmune diseases, pregnancy or lactation. Diagnoses were based on clinical symptoms, serum thyroxine and TRAb, thyroid ultrasound and orbital computed tomography. PBMCs were separated from roughly 10 ml of fresh peripheral blood using Ficoll-Paque density gradient centrifugation. Trizol reagent was used to extract total RNA, and RNA quality was then checked on an Agilent 2100 Bioanalyzer. Per the germline V gene, SGHTA is the CDR1 and FQGNSA is the CDR2. Ends trimmed: V by 1 base, J by 4 bases; bases unmatched to a gene: 4. The CDR3 starts with the cysteine, ends with the phenylalanine, and has 15 residues. Only CDR3 DNA is held: 45 bases, read in frame from base 1.

The TCR beta CDR3 regions were amplified from the RNA transcripts. The TCR CDR3 was subjected to a first round of RT-PCR using the HTBI primer set and the Qiagen OneStep RT-PCR kit. Libraries were constructed in a second round of multiplex PCR, after which size selection and purification were carried out. Sequencing of the libraries was done on an Illumina HiSeq2000 using paired-end 100 bp reads. Processing in the source paper ran as follows. SOAPnuke was used to process the raw data, throwing out any read that contained adapters or uncalled bases, had a mean Phred below 15, or lacked an exact constant-primer or identifier match. High-quality paired reads were merged with COPE v1.2.5, and unique nucleotide sequences were defined as clonotypes. MiTCR v1.1 was used to align the clonotypes against IMGT TRBV, TRBD and TRBJ reference segments. Only V-J combinations with frequency above 0.0001, covering about 99% of repertoires, were analysed. A TCS score was defined as the ratio between F50 (clonal expansion) and ExV (chaos), using BLOSUM62-based TCRdist between CDR3 peptides within each V-J. Welch's t-statistics and random forest reduced around 510 V-J features to roughly 13, which were used in a naive Bayes classifier (R e1071). The public reads were reanalyzed by TCRdb: fastp trimming at Q25, MiXCR alignment, in-frame beta chains only. CDR3 protein sequences are deduplicated, and each keeps its most common genes and DNA. The V and J calls come from TCRdb's annotation, not from the publication. The sample table shows about 400,000 distinct CDR3 sequences, and roughly 15% are seen once. Around 20% of the sample goes to the ten largest clones.

The sequence links TRBV7-2 to TRBJ2-1; 7 nucleotides in the junction match TRBD1. This clonotype was obtained from a woman aged 55-69 years with Graves' ophthalmopathy. What was sequenced was blood. The DNA reads TGTGCCAGCAGCTTAGACAGGGGCCAGTACAATGAGCAGTTCTTC. The translation is CASSLDRGQYNEQFF.